Below are 8 T cell receptor beta chains sequenced from a single sample in a study of T-cell memory formation after mild COVID-19. TCRdb fed the 5' RACE reads into MiXCR, producing one record per CDR3 protein. This table has about half a million distinct CDR3 sequences, 15% to 20% appearing once. Source material: PBMCs or a T cell subset sorted from them (not recorded which). Every receptor here comes from an adult woman who had mild COVID-19 (a few samples of this study predate the infection). Cell type and time point are not known.

In its sample, this clonotype was seen a few times. V is TRBV3-1 and J is TRBJ2-3; possibly TRBD1 for D (5 bases). Trimming removed 7 bases from V and 5 bases from J, with 13 bases in between. The CDR3 runs 13 residues. Germline loops: CDR1 LGHDT, CDR2 YNNKEL (reference sequence). CDR3 region: CASNLRGQDTQYF. In DNA, the CDR3 is TGTGCCAGCAATTTAAGGGGCCAAGATACGCAGTATTTT.

This rearrangement joins TRBV7-9 to TRBJ1-1; D is uncertain. There are 12 residues in the CDR3. Trimming removed 1 base at V and 6 bases at J, with 6 bases between. Germline CDR1 SEHNR, CDR2 FQNEAQ (reference sequence). The CDR3 here is CASSLELAEAFF. In nucleotides, the CDR3 is TGTGCCAGCAGCTTAGAGTTGGCTGAAGCTTTCTTT.

This clonotype was seen only once. The genes are TRBV4-3 and TRBJ2-3; TRBD1 matches 8 bases. Looked up from germline, CDR1 is LGHNA and CDR2 is YSLEER. There are 18 residues in the CDR3. Unmatched junction bases numbered 14, after V lost 4 bases and J lost 2 bases. The CDR3 loop is CASSRRHPDRAATDTQYF. Written as DNA, the CDR3 is TGCGCCAGCAGCCGCCGACACCCGGACAGGGCGGCCACAGATACGCAGTATTTT.

This clonotype turned up a few times. DNA for the CDR3: TGTGCCAGCAGCTCCGAGCGGGAACCGAGAAAGACCCAGTACTTC. This translates into CASSSEREPRKTQYF. The rearrangement uses TRBV5-4 and TRBJ2-5, with 7 bases fitting TRBD2. Germline CDR1 is SGHNT and CDR2 is YYREEE (reference sequence). Trimming at V came to 3 bases and at J to 6 bases, leaving 11 bases not matched to a gene. The CDR3 sequence is 15 residues long.

The genes are TRBV7-8 and TRBJ2-1; D gene unclear. Germline V gene sequence: CDR1 SGHVS, CDR2 FQNEAQ. Trimming removed 7 bases at V and 3 bases at J, with 22 bases between. The CDR3 is 17 residues long. The CDR3, as DNA: TGTGCCAGCACCCCGGCTCAACTTACCCTCGACTACAATGAGCAGTTCTTC. Amino acids: CASTPAQLTLDYNEQFF.

V usage is TRBV12-3 or TRBV12-4 and J usage is TRBJ2-7, with unresolved D. There are 14 residues in the CDR3. Trimming took 5 bases from V and 1 from J, leaving 12 bases between them. The CDR3 loop reads CASSIKGKSYEQYF. DNA for the CDR3: TGTGCCAGCAGTATCAAAGGGAAGTCCTACGAGCAGTACTTC.

This clonotype has just a few counts. The chain couples TRBV11-2 to TRBJ1-2, with D perhaps matching TRBD1 (5 bases). CDR1 is SGHAT and CDR2 is FQNNGV in the germline V gene. Trimming shortened V by 4 bases and J by 4 bases, and 16 bases separated the two germline ends. The CDR3 covers 15 residues. The CDR3 coding sequence is TGTGCCAGCAGCTCAGGACCCGGGGGTAGCTATGGCTACACCTTC. This gives the protein CASSSGPGGSYGYTF.

At least ten counts were recorded for this clonotype. J is TRBJ1-6 and V is TRBV12-3 or TRBV12-4; D not resolved. The V and J ends lost 7 bases and 7 bases respectively, with 8 bases between them. This CDR3 has 12 amino acids. The DNA of the CDR3 is TGTGCCAGCAATATCCAAAATTCACCCCTCCACTTT. Translation gives CASNIQNSPLHF.